This T cell receptor (beta chain) was retrieved from a study of OX40 agonist ivuxolimab in advanced cancers. For the study at large: Ivuxolimab, an agonistic anti-OX40 (CD134) antibody, was given to patients. At doses from 0.01 to 10 mg/kg, patients were given intravenous ivuxolimab every 2 weeks.

Method: immunoSEQ multiplex PCR; TCRdb's copy keeps in-frame clones and lacks some. The sample lists 40,000 to 60,000 clones, approximately 78% occurring once. V was clipped by 7 bases and J by 9 bases, with 19 bases between them. The CDR3 runs to 14 residues. The germline gives CDR1 SGHTA, CDR2 FQGNSA. V usage is TRBV7-2 and J usage is TRBJ2-1; tentatively, D is TRBD2 (6 bases). The origin of this receptor is an adult with an advanced solid tumor such as melanoma, head and neck, liver or kidney cancer. This specimen was CD4+ or CD8+ T cells sorted from blood, taken in a trial of the OX40 agonist ivuxolimab. The CDR3 protein is CASNLAGNLGEQFF. The DNA of the CDR3 is TGTGCCAGCAACCTTGCGGGAAACTTAGGTGAGCAGTTCTTC.